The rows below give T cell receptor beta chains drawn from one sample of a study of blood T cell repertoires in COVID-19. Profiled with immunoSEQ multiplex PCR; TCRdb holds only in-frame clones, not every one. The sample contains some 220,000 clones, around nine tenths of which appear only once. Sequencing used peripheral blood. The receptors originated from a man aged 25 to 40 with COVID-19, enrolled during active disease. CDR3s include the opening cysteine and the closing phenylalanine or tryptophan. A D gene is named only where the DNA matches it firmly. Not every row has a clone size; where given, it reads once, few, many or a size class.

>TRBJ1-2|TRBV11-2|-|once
CASSLDGQGNYGYTF
TGTGCCAGCAGCTTAGATGGGCAGGGGAACTATGGCTACACCTTC
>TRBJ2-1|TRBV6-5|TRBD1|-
CASNPRDSLGNEQFF
TGTGCCAGCAACCCCCGGGACAGCCTTGGGAATGAGCAGTTCTTC
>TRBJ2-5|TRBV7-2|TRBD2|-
CASSSGVRRGQETQYF
TGTGCCAGCAGCTCAGGTGTGAGGCGGGGGCAAGAGACCCAGTACTTC
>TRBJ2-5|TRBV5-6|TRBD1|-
CASSPTGGWETQYF
TGTGCCAGCAGCCCGACAGGGGGCTGGGAGACCCAGTACTTC
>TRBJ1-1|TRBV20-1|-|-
CSAGRRTEAFF
TGCAGTGCTGGGAGGCGCACTGAAGCTTTCTTT
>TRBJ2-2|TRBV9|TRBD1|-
CASSALQGAGELFF
TGTGCCAGCAGCGCACTCCAGGGGGCCGGGGAGCTGTTTTTT
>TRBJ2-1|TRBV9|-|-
CASSVVEQNEQFF
TGTGCCAGCAGCGTAGTCGAACAGAATGAGCAGTTCTTC
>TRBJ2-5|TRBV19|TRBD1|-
CASRTGTGVQETQYF
TGTGCCAGTAGAACGGGGACAGGGGTCCAAGAGACCCAGTACTTC
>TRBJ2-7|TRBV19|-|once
CASIEPPYEQYF
TGTGCCAGTATTGAGCCGCCCTACGAGCAGTACTTC
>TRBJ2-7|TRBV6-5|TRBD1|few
CASSPQQGEGYEQYF
TGTGCCAGCAGTCCGCAGCAGGGGGAAGGCTACGAGCAGTACTTC
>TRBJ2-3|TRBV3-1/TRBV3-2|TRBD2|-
CASSQDLAGAGTDTQYF
TGTGCCAGCAGCCAAGACTTAGCGGGGGCCGGCACAGATACGCAGTATTTT
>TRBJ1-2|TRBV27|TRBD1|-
CASSRNRQGRNGYTF
TGTGCCAGCAGCCGAAATAGACAGGGGAGGAATGGCTACACCTTC
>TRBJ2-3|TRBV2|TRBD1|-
CASTGDRGSDTQYF
TGTGCCAGCACGGGAGACAGGGGTTCAGATACGCAGTATTTT
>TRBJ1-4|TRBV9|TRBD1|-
CASSARDRVYEKLFF
TGTGCCAGCAGCGCCCGGGACAGGGTGTATGAAAAACTGTTTTTT
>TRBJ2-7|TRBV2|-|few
CASSLAGHEQYF
TGTGCCAGCAGCCTGGCAGGCCACGAGCAGTACTTC
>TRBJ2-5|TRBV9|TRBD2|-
CASSGWALAEQETQYF
TGTGCCAGCAGCGGGTGGGCCCTAGCGGAACAAGAGACCCAGTACTTC
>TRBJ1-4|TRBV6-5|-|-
CASTIGGSNEKLFF
TGTGCCAGCACCATCGGGGGATCGAATGAAAAACTGTTTTTT
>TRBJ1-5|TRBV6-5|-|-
CATRDGGNQPQHF
TGTGCCACAAGGGACGGGGGGAATCAGCCCCAGCATTTT
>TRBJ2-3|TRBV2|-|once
CASRGRGGSPDTQYF
TGTGCCAGCAGAGGTCGAGGAGGGTCCCCAGATACGCAGTATTTT
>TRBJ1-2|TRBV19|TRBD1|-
CASSIGDRVGYTF
TGTGCCAGTAGTATCGGGGACAGGGTCGGCTACACCTTC
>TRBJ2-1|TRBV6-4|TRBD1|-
CASSQDRGTLGNEQFF
TGTGCCAGCAGTCAGGACAGGGGAACCCTGGGTAATGAGCAGTTCTTC
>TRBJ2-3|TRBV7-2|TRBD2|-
CASSPLAGGPHTQYF
TGTGCCAGCAGCCCCCTAGCGGGGGGGCCTCATACGCAGTATTTT
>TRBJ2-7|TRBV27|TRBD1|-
CASSSGQGAYEQYF
TGTGCCAGCAGTTCGGGACAGGGGGCTTACGAGCAGTACTTC
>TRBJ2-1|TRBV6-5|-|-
CASSWRGATYNEQFF
TGTGCCAGCAGTTGGCGTGGGGCCACCTACAATGAGCAGTTCTTC
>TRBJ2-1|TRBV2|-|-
CASSGGAYNEQFF
TGTGCCAGCAGTGGGGGGGCCTACAATGAGCAGTTCTTC
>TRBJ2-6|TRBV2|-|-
CASGTVRSSGANVLTF
TGTGCCAGCGGAACGGTCCGGAGCTCTGGGGCCAACGTCCTGACTTTC
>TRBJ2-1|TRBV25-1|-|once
CASSPGGRPYNEQFF
TGTGCCAGCAGTCCTGGGGGCAGACCCTACAATGAGCAGTTCTTC
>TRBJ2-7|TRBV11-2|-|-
CASSQVYEQYF
TGTGCCAGCTCGCAGGTCTACGAGCAGTACTTC
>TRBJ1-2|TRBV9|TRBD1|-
CASSTTGGDYGYTF
TGTGCCAGCAGCACGACAGGGGGCGACTATGGCTACACCTTC
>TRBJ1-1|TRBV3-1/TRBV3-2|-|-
CASSPTHRAATEAFF
TGTGCCAGCAGCCCAACTCACAGGGCTGCCACTGAAGCTTTCTTT
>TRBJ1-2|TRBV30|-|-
CAWSMAEYGYTF
TGTGCCTGGAGCATGGCGGAGTATGGCTACACCTTC
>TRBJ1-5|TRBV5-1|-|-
CASSRQGGQPQHF
TGCGCCAGCAGTCGGCAGGGAGGTCAGCCCCAGCATTTT
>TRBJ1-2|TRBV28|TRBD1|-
CASSRDRDHGYTF
TGTGCCAGCAGTCGGGACAGGGACCATGGCTACACCTTC
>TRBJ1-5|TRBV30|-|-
CAWSVGGDQPQHF
TGTGCCTGGAGTGTTGGGGGCGATCAGCCCCAGCATTTT
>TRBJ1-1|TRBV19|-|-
CASRARENTEAFF
TGTGCCAGTAGGGCCAGGGAGAACACTGAAGCTTTCTTT
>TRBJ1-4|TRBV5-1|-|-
CASSRDGGGDEKLFF
TGCGCCAGCAGCCGGGATGGGGGAGGGGATGAAAAACTGTTTTTT
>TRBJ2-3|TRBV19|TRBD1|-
CASRIEGTGRTDTQYF
TGTGCCAGTAGGATCGAAGGGACAGGACGCACAGATACGCAGTATTTT